This T cell receptor (beta chain) was recorded in a study of T-cell memory formation after mild COVID-19. Germline assignment: CDR1 DFQATT and CDR2 SNEGSKA (reference sequence). Trimming pared 6 bases from V and 2 bases from J, leaving 16 bases between. The CDR3 has 14 residues. TCRdb ran MiXCR on the 5' RACE reads and lists one entry per CDR3 protein. Of hundreds of thousands of distinct CDR3 sequences in the sample, roughly 20% were seen once. This TCR derives from an adult woman who had mild COVID-19 (a few samples of this study predate the infection). Cell type and time point are not known. This chain connects TRBV20-1 to TRBJ2-5; D may be TRBD1 (6 bases). Sequencing used PBMCs or a T cell subset sorted from them (not recorded which). The CDR3 here is CSAGGLGAQETQYF. The DNA for the CDR3 is TGCAGTGCAGGGGGTCTGGGAGCTCAAGAGACCCAGTACTTC.